These 5 T cell receptor beta chains originate from one sample sequenced in a study of regulatory T cells in long-lasting Graves disease. iRepertoire HTBI primers and Arm-PCR of CDR3 regions built TCR beta libraries. One entry per CDR3 protein results from TCRdb running MiXCR on the multiplex PCR reads. The sample includes over 350,000 distinct CDR3 sequences, approximately 15% seen only once; the top ten take over 7.5%. Indicated time point: newly diagnosed GD, antithyroid drugs for less than 3 months. Scientists built the TCR library using RNA that was extracted from PBMCs. This same sample was also taken into another study, of T cells in Graves' hyperthyroidism and ophthalmopathy.

The sample here was peripheral blood mononuclear cells (PBMCs), taken at new diagnosis, from a patient treated with antithyroid drugs. Every receptor here comes from a middle-aged woman with Graves disease.

This clonotype has ten or more counts. CDR3 region: CASRGTSSHSRAISYEQYF. The CDR3 DNA reads TGCGCCAGCAGGGGGACTAGCAGCCATAGCCGAGCAATCTCCTACGAGCAGTACTTC. The J gene is TRBJ2-7, the V gene TRBV10-2, with 9 bases aligning to TRBD2. After removal of 6 bases from V and 0 bases from J, the junction contained 18 bases not matched to a gene. Per the germline V gene, CDR1 is WSHSY and CDR2 is SAAADI. The length of the CDR3 is 19 residues.

This clonotype was counted a few times. This chain joins TRBV4-1 and TRBJ2-1; D might be TRBD1 (6 bases). CDR3 length equals 15 residues. Deletions cut 3 bases from V and 5 bases from J, with 14 bases between. Germline loops: CDR1 MGHRA, CDR2 YSYEKL. The CDR3 sequence is CASSHQQGVNNEQFF. In nucleotides, the CDR3 is TGCGCCAGCAGCCATCAACAGGGAGTGAACAATGAGCAGTTCTTC.

The rearrangement joins TRBV5-5 to TRBJ2-7; 7 bases are a match to TRBD1. CDR1 is SGHKS and CDR2 is YYEKEE in the germline V gene (reference sequence). CDR3 size: 14 residues. The V and J ends lost 6 bases and 2 bases, in that order; junction bases with no gene match: 8. CDR3 amino acids: CASKTLGQTYEQYF. The DNA for the CDR3 is TGTGCCAGCAAAACTTTGGGACAGACCTACGAGCAGTACTTC.

Many counts were recorded for this clonotype. The chain employs TRBV6-2 or TRBV6-3 and TRBJ2-4; D is uncertain. The V end lost 5 bases, the J end lost 6 bases, and 23 bases lay between the germline ends. CDR1 is MNHEY, CDR2 SVGEGT, per germline. This CDR3 contains 17 residues. Here the CDR3 reads CASSERNHQESGNIQYF. The DNA for the CDR3 is TGTGCCAGCAGTGAGAGAAATCATCAGGAAAGTGGAAACATTCAGTACTTC.

This clonotype was observed at least ten times. The rearrangement joins TRBV9 to TRBJ2-3; 10 bases align to TRBD2. CDR1 and CDR2 (germline): SGDLS, YYNGEE. The CDR3 totals 16 residues. With V trimmed by 3 bases and J by 0 bases, 4 bases remained unmatched. The CDR3 region has the DNA TGTGCCAGCAGCGCCGCGACTAGCGGGAGCACAGATACGCAGTATTTT. This sequence encodes CASSAATSGSTDTQYF.